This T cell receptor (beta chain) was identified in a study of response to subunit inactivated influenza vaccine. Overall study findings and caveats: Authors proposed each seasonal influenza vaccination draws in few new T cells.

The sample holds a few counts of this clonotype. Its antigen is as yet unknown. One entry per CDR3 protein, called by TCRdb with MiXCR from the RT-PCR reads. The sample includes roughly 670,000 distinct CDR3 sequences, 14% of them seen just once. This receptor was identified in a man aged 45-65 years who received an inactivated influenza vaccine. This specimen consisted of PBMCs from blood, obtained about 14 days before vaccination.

DNA of the CDR3: TGTGCCAGCACTTTCCGGACGGGCACAGATACGCAGTATTTT. This gives the protein CASTFRTGTDTQYF. This chain uses TRBV12-3 or TRBV12-4 with TRBJ2-3; D not resolved. Trimming removed 7 bases from V and 1 base from J, with 12 bases in between. CDR3 length: 14 amino acids.